Listed below are T cell receptor beta chains from one sample, sequenced in a study of T-cell reconstitution after alpha-beta-depleted transplantation in children. TCRdb redid the calling of the PCR reads with MiXCR, one entry per CDR3 protein. Of about 980,000 distinct CDR3 sequences listed, about 29% are singletons. The sample consisted of PBMCs, mostly from graft donor cells, taken 360 days after TCRalphabeta/CD19-depleted stem cell transplant. Every receptor here comes from a boy in the first two years of life who had a stem cell transplant for SCID, so the T cells may come from the graft donor. Both conserved end residues are part of each CDR3. Each record gives: V gene, D gene, J gene, clone size, CDR3 length, CDR3 DNA, CDR3 protein. D genes are given only for firm matches. The listing skips clone size in some rows; elsewhere it reads once, few, many or a size class.

v_call: TRBV6-5
d_call: TRBD1
j_call: TRBJ1-3
clone_size: few
cdr3_length: 16
cdr3_nt: TGTGCCAGCAGTTCCGCCGGACAGGGGCTAGGAAACACCATATATTTT
cdr3_aa: CASSSAGQGLGNTIYF

v_call: TRBV20-1
d_call: .
j_call: TRBJ1-2
clone_size: .
cdr3_length: 13
cdr3_nt: TGCAGTGCTAGGTGGAGGGTTAACTATGGCTACACCTTC
cdr3_aa: CSARWRVNYGYTF

v_call: TRBV5-6
d_call: .
j_call: TRBJ2-4
clone_size: .
cdr3_length: 15
cdr3_nt: TGTGCCAGCAGCTTGAGATCACTAGCCAAAAACATTCAGTACTTC
cdr3_aa: CASSLRSLAKNIQYF

v_call: TRBV12-3/TRBV12-4
d_call: .
j_call: TRBJ2-7
clone_size: .
cdr3_length: 15
cdr3_nt: TGTGCCAGCAGTCCCCAGGCCGGACATACCTACGAGCAGTACTTC
cdr3_aa: CASSPQAGHTYEQYF

v_call: TRBV20-1
d_call: .
j_call: TRBJ2-3
clone_size: .
cdr3_length: 10
cdr3_nt: TGCAGTGCTACCACAAGCTCGCAGTATTTT
cdr3_aa: CSATTSSQYF

v_call: TRBV20-1
d_call: TRBD2
j_call: TRBJ2-7
clone_size: few
cdr3_length: 15
cdr3_nt: TGCAGTGCTAGAACCGTAGCGGGGGGCTCGTACGAGCAGTACTTC
cdr3_aa: CSARTVAGGSYEQYF

v_call: TRBV28
d_call: TRBD1
j_call: TRBJ2-7
clone_size: .
cdr3_length: 15
cdr3_nt: TGTGCCAGCAGGGGCCATGGACAGGGGGCCTACGAGCAGTACTTC
cdr3_aa: CASRGHGQGAYEQYF

v_call: TRBV20-1
d_call: TRBD1
j_call: TRBJ1-2
clone_size: .
cdr3_length: 12
cdr3_nt: TGCAGTGCTACGCAGGGACAGGGCGGCTACACCTTC
cdr3_aa: CSATQGQGGYTF

v_call: TRBV18
d_call: .
j_call: TRBJ2-4
clone_size: once
cdr3_length: 11
cdr3_nt: TGTGCCAGTTCGGGGGAAAACATTCAGTACTTC
cdr3_aa: CASSGENIQYF

v_call: TRBV7-9
d_call: TRBD1
j_call: TRBJ2-7
clone_size: .
cdr3_length: 17
cdr3_nt: TGTGCCAGCAGCCGACCACCTCCCGACAGGGAAGGGTACGAGCAGTACTTC
cdr3_aa: CASSRPPPDREGYEQYF

v_call: TRBV15
d_call: .
j_call: TRBJ2-3
clone_size: few
cdr3_length: 15
cdr3_nt: TGTGCCACCAGCAGTATTATGGGGGGTATTGAGGGGCAGTATTTT
cdr3_aa: CATSSIMGGIEGQYF

v_call: TRBV29-1
d_call: .
j_call: TRBJ2-1
clone_size: few
cdr3_length: 13
cdr3_nt: TGCAGCGTTGATGCGGGGACCAACAATGAGCAGTTCTTC
cdr3_aa: CSVDAGTNNEQFF

v_call: TRBV29-1
d_call: .
j_call: TRBJ1-2
clone_size: few
cdr3_length: 13
cdr3_nt: TGCAGCGTTGTAGGGAACACTAACTATGGCTACACCTTC
cdr3_aa: CSVVGNTNYGYTF

v_call: TRBV6-1
d_call: TRBD1
j_call: TRBJ1-4
clone_size: few
cdr3_length: 15
cdr3_nt: TGTGCCAGCAGTGAGCCGGGACAGGGATGGGAAAAACTGTTTTTT
cdr3_aa: CASSEPGQGWEKLFF

v_call: TRBV9
d_call: TRBD2
j_call: TRBJ2-7
clone_size: few
cdr3_length: 17
cdr3_nt: TGTGCCAGCAGCGTAGACCGGGGACTAGCGGAGGCCTACGAGCAGTACTTC
cdr3_aa: CASSVDRGLAEAYEQYF

v_call: TRBV9
d_call: .
j_call: TRBJ2-2
clone_size: once
cdr3_length: 16
cdr3_nt: TGTGCCAGCAGCGTGAGGAGTCAGAGAGACACCGGGGAGCTGTTTTTT
cdr3_aa: CASSVRSQRDTGELFF

v_call: TRBV5-1
d_call: TRBD2
j_call: TRBJ2-2
clone_size: .
cdr3_length: 17
cdr3_nt: TGCGCCAGCAGCTCACTACTAGCGGGGGGTCACACCGGGGAGCTGTTTTTT
cdr3_aa: CASSSLLAGGHTGELFF

v_call: TRBV7-9
d_call: .
j_call: TRBJ1-5
clone_size: few
cdr3_length: 13
cdr3_nt: TGTGCCATTTCGCTGGGTAGCAATCAGCCCCAGCATTTT
cdr3_aa: CAISLGSNQPQHF

v_call: TRBV3-1
d_call: .
j_call: TRBJ2-1
clone_size: few
cdr3_length: 14
cdr3_nt: TGTGCCAGCAGCCCTCCCCCTGGAGGAACATACCAGTTCTTC
cdr3_aa: CASSPPPGGTYQFF

v_call: TRBV20-1
d_call: .
j_call: TRBJ1-5
clone_size: .
cdr3_length: 14
cdr3_nt: TGCAGTGCTAGGGGTGGGGACGGCAATCAGCCCCAGCATTTT
cdr3_aa: CSARGGDGNQPQHF

v_call: TRBV20-1
d_call: .
j_call: TRBJ2-7
clone_size: .
cdr3_length: 15
cdr3_nt: TGCAGTGCTAGAGATAGTAGGGGGGGGAACTACGAGCAGTACTTC
cdr3_aa: CSARDSRGGNYEQYF

v_call: TRBV6-5
d_call: .
j_call: TRBJ2-7
clone_size: .
cdr3_length: 14
cdr3_nt: TGTGCCAGCAGTTCTCAGGGGACTACCTACGAGCAGTACTTC
cdr3_aa: CASSSQGTTYEQYF

v_call: TRBV6-5
d_call: .
j_call: TRBJ2-1
clone_size: .
cdr3_length: 15
cdr3_nt: TGTGCCAGCAGTTACGGACCCAACTTGGACAATGAGCAGTTCTTC
cdr3_aa: CASSYGPNLDNEQFF

v_call: TRBV7-6
d_call: TRBD2
j_call: TRBJ2-3
clone_size: few
cdr3_length: 18
cdr3_nt: TGTGCCAGCAGCTTACGTACCTTAGCGGGGGGACGCACAGATACGCAGTATTTT
cdr3_aa: CASSLRTLAGGRTDTQYF

v_call: TRBV6-1
d_call: TRBD1
j_call: TRBJ2-7
clone_size: .
cdr3_length: 16
cdr3_nt: TGTGCCAGCAGTCCCCTTCCCGGGACAGGGTCCCACGAGCAGTACTTC
cdr3_aa: CASSPLPGTGSHEQYF

v_call: TRBV12-3/TRBV12-4
d_call: .
j_call: TRBJ2-7
clone_size: .
cdr3_length: 16
cdr3_nt: TGTGCCAGCAGTTTAGGACCCGGGACTCTGGAGTACGAGCAGTACTTC
cdr3_aa: CASSLGPGTLEYEQYF

v_call: TRBV12-3/TRBV12-4
d_call: TRBD1
j_call: TRBJ1-1
clone_size: .
cdr3_length: 13
cdr3_nt: TGTGCCAGCAGGCCCTTAGGGACAGGGGTCGCACTCTTT
cdr3_aa: CASRPLGTGVALF

v_call: TRBV5-1
d_call: .
j_call: TRBJ2-7
clone_size: .
cdr3_length: 14
cdr3_nt: TGCGCCAGCAGCTTGTATACGGACACCTACGAGCAGTACTTC
cdr3_aa: CASSLYTDTYEQYF

v_call: TRBV6-5
d_call: .
j_call: TRBJ2-1
clone_size: few
cdr3_length: 15
cdr3_nt: TGTGCCAGCAGTTACTCTCTTGTGGGAAACAATGAGCAGTTCTTC
cdr3_aa: CASSYSLVGNNEQFF

v_call: TRBV12-3/TRBV12-4
d_call: TRBD1
j_call: TRBJ2-5
clone_size: few
cdr3_length: 15
cdr3_nt: TGTGCCAGCAGATGGGGGGACAGGGTTAGCGAGACCCAGTACTTC
cdr3_aa: CASRWGDRVSETQYF

v_call: TRBV12-5
d_call: .
j_call: TRBJ2-1
clone_size: few
cdr3_length: 12
cdr3_nt: TGTGCTAGTGGTTTTGAGACCACACTAACGTTCTTC
cdr3_aa: CASGFETTLTFF

v_call: TRBV12-3/TRBV12-4
d_call: .
j_call: TRBJ2-1
clone_size: .
cdr3_length: 13
cdr3_nt: TGTGCCAGCAGTTTCTCTGAAGGACTAGAGCAGTTCTTC
cdr3_aa: CASSFSEGLEQFF

v_call: TRBV5-1
d_call: TRBD2
j_call: TRBJ2-1
clone_size: few
cdr3_length: 17
cdr3_nt: TGCGCCAGCAGCTACGGACTAGCGGGGGGGCTCTACAATGAGCAGTTCTTC
cdr3_aa: CASSYGLAGGLYNEQFF

v_call: TRBV29-1
d_call: .
j_call: TRBJ1-4
clone_size: .
cdr3_length: 13
cdr3_nt: TGCAGCGTTGTGACAGCAACTAATGAAAAACTGTTTTTT
cdr3_aa: CSVVTATNEKLFF

v_call: TRBV10-1
d_call: TRBD1
j_call: TRBJ1-2
clone_size: few
cdr3_length: 13
cdr3_nt: TGCGCCAGCATGTTACAGGGGCGCTATGGCTACACCTTC
cdr3_aa: CASMLQGRYGYTF

v_call: TRBV20-1
d_call: TRBD2
j_call: TRBJ2-7
clone_size: few
cdr3_length: 13
cdr3_nt: TGCAGTGCTGGACTAGCGCCTACCTACGAGCAGTACTTC
cdr3_aa: CSAGLAPTYEQYF

v_call: TRBV20-1
d_call: .
j_call: TRBJ2-5
clone_size: .
cdr3_length: 13
cdr3_nt: TGCAGTGCTAGAGATCAAGCGTTTCTGACCCAGTACTTC
cdr3_aa: CSARDQAFLTQYF

v_call: TRBV12-3/TRBV12-4
d_call: .
j_call: TRBJ1-1
clone_size: .
cdr3_length: 14
cdr3_nt: TGTGCCAGCAGTTTAGAGGGGTTTTGGACTGAAGCTTTCTTT
cdr3_aa: CASSLEGFWTEAFF

v_call: TRBV7-2
d_call: .
j_call: TRBJ1-2
clone_size: few
cdr3_length: 15
cdr3_nt: TGTGCCAGCAGCTTTGGACAGCCAACTAACTATGGCTACACCTTC
cdr3_aa: CASSFGQPTNYGYTF

v_call: TRBV4-3
d_call: TRBD2
j_call: TRBJ2-2
clone_size: .
cdr3_length: 18
cdr3_nt: TGCGCCAGCAGCCAAGGCGCTAGCGGGGGCTGGAACACCGGGGAGCTGTTTTTT
cdr3_aa: CASSQGASGGWNTGELFF